Listed here are 14 T cell receptor beta chains from one sample, sequenced in a study of blood T cells in healthy people across ages. With a J-beta primer mix and a sample-barcoded 5' primer, a second PCR ran about 7 to 12 cycles. A single record per CDR3 protein comes from TCRdb applying MiXCR to the 5' RACE reads. Counted here are 500,000 to 600,000 distinct CDR3 sequences, roughly 29% occurring once; the ten biggest clones make up less than 20%. The material sequenced was blood. The receptors originated from a woman aged 70 to 79 in good health.

This chain links TRBV21-1 with TRBJ1-2; TRBD1 reflects the table's D call only, with no check against the DNA. TRBV21-1 is flagged as a pseudogene. The CDR3 is 18 residues long. CDR3 region: CASRCLGPSTGGEDGYTF. The CDR3 DNA follows: TGTGCCAGCAGGTGCTTGGGGCCGAGTACAGGGGGCGAGGATGGCTACACCTTC.

This clonotype was observed a few times. One junction end disagrees with the germline gene, perhaps due to a read error. The V and J genes are TRBV29-1 and TRBJ2-2; D might be TRBD2 (5 bases). The CDR3 has 12 amino acids. The V gene's germline CDR1 is SQVTM and CDR2 ANQGSEA. DNA of the CDR3: TGCAGCGTTTATAGTGCGCCCGGGGAGCTGCTTTTT. Its protein is CSVYSAPGELLF.

V gene TRBV7-2 combines with J gene TRBJ1-2; the D is unclear. The V gene's germline CDR1 is SGHTA and CDR2 FQGNSA. The CDR3 has 14 amino acids. V lost 1 base to trimming and J lost 5 bases, with 11 bases between them. CDR3: CASSLERKPYGYTF. The CDR3 DNA reads as TGTGCCAGCAGCTTAGAAAGGAAACCATATGGCTACACCTTC.

The gene calls are TRBV9 and TRBJ2-4; D is uncertain. Between the trimmed V and J ends, which lost 0 bases and 8 bases, there was a span of 12 bases. The CDR3 is 14 amino acids. Germline CDR1 SGDLS, CDR2 YYNGEE. The CDR3 region has the DNA TGTGCCAGCAGCGTAGGACCGAGTAGAGACATTCAGTACTTC. Translated, it gives CASSVGPSRDIQYF.

The chain joins TRBV20-1 to TRBJ2-1, with a tentative D call TRBD2 (5 bases). Germline CDR1 and CDR2: DFQATT and SNEGSKA (reference sequence). The CDR3 is made up of 15 amino acids. Trimming removed 1 base at V and 1 base at J, with 11 bases between. CDR3 nucleotide sequence: TGCAGTGCTAGAGCAGGCTTAGCGTCCTACAATGAGCAGTTCTTC. Protein: CSARAGLASYNEQFF.

This clonotype showed up just a few times. The chain uses TRBV7-9 and TRBJ2-7; D is uncertain. Trimming took 5 bases from V and 5 from J, leaving 7 bases between them. Looked up from germline, CDR1 is SEHNR and CDR2 is FQNEAQ (reference sequence). There are 11 residues in the CDR3. The CDR3 is CASSRADEQYF. CDR3 coding DNA: TGTGCCAGCAGCCGGGCAGACGAGCAGTACTTC.

This clonotype was counted between two and nine times. CDR3 sequence (DNA): TGTGCCAGCAGCCAAGAGTGCAGTCTCCGCCGCGATGAGCAGTTCTTC. This sequence encodes CASSQECSLRRDEQFF. The V gene is TRBV3-1, the J gene TRBJ2-1; unclear D gene. The CDR3 runs 16 residues. Deletions cut 0 bases from V and 8 bases from J, with 17 bases between. Germline lookup yields CDR1 LGHDT and CDR2 YNNKEL (reference sequence).

CDR3 sequence: CSARSSGQGFEKLFF. The CDR3 DNA sequence: TGCAGTGCTAGAAGTTCGGGACAGGGATTCGAAAAACTGTTTTTT. The chain recombines TRBV20-1 with TRBJ1-4; 9 bases are shared with TRBD1. The CDR3 loop spans 15 amino acids. In germline, CDR1 is DFQATT, CDR2 SNEGSKA (reference sequence). The V and J ends lost 2 bases and 8 bases, in that order; junction bases with no gene match: 9.

The chain's CDR3 is CASSPSEPYNEQFF. CDR3 nucleotide sequence: TGTGCCAGCAGCCCGTCAGAACCCTACAATGAGCAGTTCTTC. This chain uses TRBV7-6 with TRBJ2-1, with D unclear. Trimming pared 5 bases from V and 2 bases from J, leaving 10 bases between. Germline lookup yields CDR1 SGHVS and CDR2 FNYEAQ. CDR3 length equals 14 residues.

This rearrangement joins TRBV5-1 to TRBJ1-3; D is uncertain. V shed 2 bases and J shed 0 bases, with 15 bases lying between them. The CDR3 runs 17 residues. Germline CDR1 is SGHRS and CDR2 is YFSETQ. The CDR3 protein is CASSFGHQSISGNTIYF. CDR3 coding DNA: TGCGCCAGCAGCTTTGGGCACCAGTCGATCTCTGGAAACACCATATATTTT.

J is TRBJ1-6 and V is TRBV7-9; D is undetermined. The germline V gene encodes CDR1 SEHNR and CDR2 FQNEAQ (reference sequence). Trimming removed 3 bases from V and 0 bases from J, with 12 bases in between. This CDR3 region has 17 residues. The CDR3 region has the DNA TGTGCCAGCAGCTTTCCCAGAGAAAGCTCCTATAATTCACCCCTCCACTTT. This gives the protein CASSFPRESSYNSPLHF.

A remark on this clonotype: Relative to the germline gene, one junction end is altered; a read error may explain this. The rearrangement joins TRBV4-1 to TRBJ1-6; D is ambiguous. The CDR3 sequence is 15 residues long. CDR1 MGHRA and CDR2 YSYEKL come from the germline V gene. Here the CDR3 reads CASSPLWAAESPLHF. The DNA for the CDR3 is TGTGCCAGCAGCCCGCTGTGGGCAGCCGAGTCACCCCTCCACTTT.

This chain joins TRBV10-3 and TRBJ2-7; D perhaps matches TRBD2 (6 bases). V was pared by 4 bases and J by 5 bases, with 15 bases between. Germline lookup yields CDR1 ENHRY and CDR2 SYGVKD. CDR3 length equals 14 residues. The CDR3 DNA follows: TGTGCCATCAGTGGTGGGCGGGGAGTCGACGAGCAGTACTTC. As protein: CAISGGRGVDEQYF.

Worth noting for this clonotype: The junction departs from germline at one end; a sequencing error may be responsible. The rearrangement links TRBV20-1 to TRBJ2-5; D is perhaps TRBD2 (5 bases). The CDR3 has 14 residues. Per the germline V gene, CDR1 is DFQATT and CDR2 is SNEGSKA (reference sequence). The CDR3 sequence: CSARGVSGRETLYF. Written as DNA, the CDR3 is TGCAGTGCTAGAGGTGTATCGGGGAGAGAGACCCTGTACTTC.